These 10 T cell receptor beta chains were all obtained from the same sample, sequenced in a study of blood T cell repertoires in COVID-19. Measured with immunoSEQ multiplex PCR; TCRdb has only the in-frame clones, and not every one. The table shows over 120,000 clones, with roughly four fifths occurring only once. Sample: peripheral blood. The receptors here all came from a woman aged 80 or older with acute or convalescent COVID-19.

This clone has just a few counts. The chain employs TRBV11-3 and TRBJ1-3; D gene ambiguous. The CDR3 consists of 13 residues. The V gene's germline CDR1 is SGHNT and CDR2 YENEEA. V lost 0 bases, J lost 4 bases, and 4 bases lay in between. CDR3 DNA sequence: TGTGCCAGCAGCTTAGATCCGGGAAACACCATATATTTT. Translated: CASSLDPGNTIYF.

The genes are TRBV6-2 or TRBV6-3 and TRBJ2-1; possibly TRBD2 for D (7 bases). The length of the CDR3 is 13 residues. Trimming cost V 6 bases and J 15 bases, with 21 bases left between them. Germline assignment: CDR1 MNHEY and CDR2 SVGEGT. This chain's CDR3 is CASSRNREGGGFF. The CDR3, as DNA: TGTGCCAGCAGCAGGAACAGGGAGGGCGGCGGGTTCTTC.

The chain joins TRBV7-8 to TRBJ1-2; D possibly corresponds to TRBD1 (6 bases). The CDR3 is 14 amino acids. Deletions cut 6 bases from V and 7 bases from J, with 18 bases between. Germline CDR1 and CDR2: SGHVS and FQNEAQ. The CDR3: CASRPGGGAGGYTF. The CDR3 coding sequence is TGTGCCAGCAGGCCGGGTGGGGGGGCAGGTGGCTACACCTTC. Using reference TRBV7-8 and TRBJ1-2 for the parts outside the CDR3, the full variable domain is GAGVSQSPRYKVAKRGQDVALRCDPISGHVSLFWYQQALGQGPEFLTYFQNEAQLDKSGLPSDRFFAERPEGSVSTLKIQRTQQEDSAVYLCASRPGGGAGGYTFGSGTRLTVV.

The V and J genes are TRBV6-5 and TRBJ2-2, with D possibly being TRBD1 (6 bases). The germline CDR1 and CDR2 sequences are MNHEY and SVGAGI. V lost 7 bases, J lost 6 bases, and 12 bases lay in between. This CDR3 region has 13 residues. In nucleotides, the CDR3 is TGTGCCAGCAACCCGTCAGGGGCCGGGGAGCTGTTTTTT. Its translation: CASNPSGAGELFF.

The genes are TRBV15 and TRBJ2-7, with unresolved D. Germline V CDR1 and CDR2: LNHNV, YYDKDF (reference sequence). CDR3 length: 15 amino acids. V was clipped by 0 bases and J by 2 bases, with 11 bases between them. CDR3 sequence (DNA): TGTGCCACCAGCAGAGATCAGGCTGCCACCTACGAGCAGTACTTC. Translating gives CATSRDQAATYEQYF.

The genes are TRBV15 and TRBJ1-2; D call uncertain. V was pared by 6 bases and J by 2 bases, with 7 bases between. CDR3 size: 12 residues. Per germline, CDR1 LNHNV and CDR2 YYDKDF (reference sequence). The CDR3 here is CATSTLNYGYTF. Here the CDR3 DNA reads TGTGCCACCAGTACACTAAACTATGGCTACACCTTC.

The gene calls are TRBV4-3 and TRBJ2-1; D may be TRBD1 (6 bases). V lost 0 bases, J lost 1 base, and 7 bases lay in between. CDR1 is LGHNA and CDR2 is YSLEER in the germline V gene. The CDR3 is 15 amino acids. The CDR3 here is CASSQDTGSYNEQFF. The CDR3 DNA sequence: TGCGCCAGCAGCCAAGATACAGGGTCCTACAATGAGCAGTTCTTC.

This chain joins TRBV19 and TRBJ1-3, with TRBD1 matching over 7 bases. The ends lost 5 bases at V and 0 bases at J; junction bases unmatched: 10. The CDR3 consists of 17 residues. Germline values: CDR1 LNHDA, CDR2 SQIVND (reference sequence). The CDR3 protein is CASSPTPAGGSGNTIYF. The CDR3 DNA reads as TGTGCCAGTAGTCCAACCCCCGCAGGGGGCTCTGGAAACACCATATATTTT.

The J gene is TRBJ1-5, the V gene TRBV6-6; 7 nucleotides line up with TRBD1. The CDR3 covers 15 residues. V shed 4 bases, J shed 3 bases, and the junction held 6 bases outside the gene matches. The germline V gene has CDR1 MNHNY and CDR2 SVGAGI (reference sequence). CDR3 amino acids: CASSLAGGPNQPQHF. The CDR3 bases are TGTGCCAGCAGTTTGGCAGGGGGACCCAATCAGCCCCAGCATTTT.

This chain links TRBV3-1 (or the pseudogene TRBV3-2) with TRBJ2-1; D uncertain. Per the germline V gene, CDR1 is LGHDT and CDR2 is YNNKEL (reference sequence). The CDR3 is made up of 12 amino acids. V dropped 4 bases and J dropped 7 bases, with 8 bases sitting between them. This CDR3 is CASSRVLNEQFF. The CDR3 coding sequence is TGTGCCAGCAGCCGTGTCTTGAATGAGCAGTTCTTC.